The entry below gives a single T cell receptor (beta chain) sequence along with its context. This record comes from a study of T cell changes during pregnancy in multiple sclerosis. The protocol was immunoSEQ multiplex PCR, while the TCRdb copy is restricted to in-frame clones and leaves out a portion. Among around 36,000 clones, under 95% were seen once, and the ten largest hold roughly 13%. Germline CDR1 is SGHNT and CDR2 is YENEEA. The CDR3 has 14 residues. Unmatched junction bases numbered 3, after V lost 4 bases and J lost 2 bases. Sequenced material: CD8+ T cells from peripheral blood mononuclear cells, taken in the first trimester of pregnancy. This TCR came from a female donor with multiple sclerosis, enrolled in a pregnancy study. The chain employs TRBV11-3 and TRBJ2-3; 7 bases are a match to TRBD2. The CDR3 DNA reads as TGTGCCAGCAGCTCCCGGGACTACACAGATACGCAGTATTTT. Amino acids: CASSSRDYTDTQYF.